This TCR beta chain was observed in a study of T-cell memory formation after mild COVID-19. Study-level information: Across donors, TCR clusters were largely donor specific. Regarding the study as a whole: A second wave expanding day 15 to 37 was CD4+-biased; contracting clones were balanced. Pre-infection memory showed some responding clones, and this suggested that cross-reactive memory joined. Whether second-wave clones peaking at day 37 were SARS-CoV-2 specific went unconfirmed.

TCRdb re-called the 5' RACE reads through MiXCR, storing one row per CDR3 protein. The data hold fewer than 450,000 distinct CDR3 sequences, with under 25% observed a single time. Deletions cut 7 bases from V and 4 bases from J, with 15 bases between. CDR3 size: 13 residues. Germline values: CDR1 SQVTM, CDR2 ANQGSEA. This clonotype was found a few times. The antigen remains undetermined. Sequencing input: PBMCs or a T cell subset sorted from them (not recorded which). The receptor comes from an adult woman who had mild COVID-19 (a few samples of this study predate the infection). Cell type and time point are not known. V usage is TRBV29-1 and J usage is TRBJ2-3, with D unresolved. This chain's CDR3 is CSGRTGSADTQYF. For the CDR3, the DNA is TGCAGCGGCAGGACGGGCAGTGCAGATACGCAGTATTTT.